This T cell receptor beta chain is from a study of blood T cells in healthy people across ages. The trim removed 5 bases at V and 6 bases at J, leaving 5 bases unmatched. The CDR3 sequence is 14 residues long. Together with a sample-barcoded 5' primer, a J-beta primer mix was included in a second PCR lasting roughly 7 to 11 cycles. Each cDNA molecule received a tag from a template-switch adaptor that had 12 random nucleotides. TCRdb re-analysed the 5' RACE reads in MiXCR, keeping a single row per CDR3 protein. Of hundreds of thousands of distinct CDR3 sequences listed, 22% are singletons. There were healthy Caucasian individuals from Russia, aged about 6 to 100, serving as donors.

Sequencing was performed on blood. The source is a man between 65 and 79 years old in good health. The chain has TRBV12-3 or TRBV12-4 and TRBJ2-2; 8 bases align to TRBD2. Written as DNA, the CDR3 is TGTGCCAGCAGTCCGCGGGAGGTTTCCGGGGAGCTGTTTTTT. It translates to CASSPREVSGELFF.